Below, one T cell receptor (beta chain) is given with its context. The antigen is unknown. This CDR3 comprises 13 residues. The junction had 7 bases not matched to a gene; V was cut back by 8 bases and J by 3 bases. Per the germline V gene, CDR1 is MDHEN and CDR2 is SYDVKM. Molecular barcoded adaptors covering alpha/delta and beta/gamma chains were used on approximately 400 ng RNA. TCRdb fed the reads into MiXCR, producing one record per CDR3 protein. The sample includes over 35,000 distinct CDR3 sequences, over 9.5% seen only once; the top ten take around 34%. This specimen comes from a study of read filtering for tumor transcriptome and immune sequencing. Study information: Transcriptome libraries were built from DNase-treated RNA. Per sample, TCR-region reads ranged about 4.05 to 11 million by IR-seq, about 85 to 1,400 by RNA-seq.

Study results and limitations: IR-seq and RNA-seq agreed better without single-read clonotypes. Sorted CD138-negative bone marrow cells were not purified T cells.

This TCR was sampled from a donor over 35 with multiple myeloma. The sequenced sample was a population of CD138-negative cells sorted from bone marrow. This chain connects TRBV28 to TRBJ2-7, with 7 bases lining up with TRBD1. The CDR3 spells CASQPGQSYEQYF. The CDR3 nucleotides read TGTGCCAGCCAACCGGGACAGAGCTACGAGCAGTACTTC.